The 14 T cell receptor beta chains reported below all come from one sample, sequenced in a study of post-analysis software for immune sequencing data (dated by TCRdb to about 2015). General conclusions and limits of the study: Patients showed significantly higher frequencies than controls for five TRBV segments, among them TRBV5-6, TRBV5-1 and TRBV20-1.

Library preparation employed PCR. The sequencing machine was an Illumina HiSeq 2500. To reduce PCR and sequencing biases, unique molecular identifiers were incorporated into the TCR beta cDNA libraries. TCRdb itself trimmed the public reads at Q25 with fastp, ran MiXCR and retained productive beta chains. Every entry covers one CDR3 protein and lists the most common genes and DNA from its rows. Across this sample there are more than 450,000 distinct CDR3 sequences, with about 40% seen only once. The ten largest clonotypes hold about 1.8% of the sample. No antigen is known for these receptors. The specimen sequenced was blood. These TCRs come from a girl aged 10 to 17 with multiple sclerosis.

This clonotype was picked up a small number of times. The V and J genes are TRBV29-1 and TRBJ2-3; 10 nucleotides match TRBD2. Germline V gene data show CDR1 as SQVTM and CDR2 as ANQGSEA. The V gene end was trimmed by 6 bases and the J gene end by 4 bases; junction bases not matched to a gene: 7. CDR3 length equals 14 residues. The CDR3 spells CSVQGLAAPDTQYF. The CDR3 DNA follows: TGCAGCGTCCAAGGACTAGCGGCCCCAGATACGCAGTATTTT.

Written as DNA, the CDR3 is TGCAGCGTTGACGGGGATAGCGGAGCCCCGCGAGGGCAGTACTTC. This sequence encodes CSVDGDSGAPRGQYF. The genes are TRBV29-1 and TRBJ2-7, with a tentative D call TRBD2 (6 bases). The V end lost 3 bases, the J end lost 9 bases, and 24 bases lay between the germline ends. Germline CDR1 reads SQVTM; CDR2 reads ANQGSEA. The CDR3 is 15 residues long.

Regarding this clonotype: The junction differs from germline at one of its ends, possibly a read error. The rearrangement uses TRBV5-6 and TRBJ2-5; TRBD2 matches 10 bases. This CDR3 has 19 residues. Germline CDR1 is SGHDT and CDR2 is YYEEEE. The CDR3 region has the DNA TGTGCCAGCAGCTCCCGATCCCACAAACTAGCGGGAAGGGTGGAGACCCGGTACTTC. This sequence encodes CASSSRSHKLAGRVETRYF.

The genes are TRBV4-1 and TRBJ2-7, with 8 bases matching TRBD1. Looked up from germline, CDR1 is MGHRA and CDR2 is YSYEKL. This CDR3 region has 15 residues. V lost 5 bases to trimming and J lost 0 bases; unmatched junction nucleotides: 6. This CDR3 reads CASSSPTGGSYEQYF. CDR3 DNA: TGCGCCAGCAGCTCCCCCACAGGGGGCTCCTACGAGCAGTACTTC.

This clonotype appeared a few times. The chain employs TRBV27 and TRBJ2-7; D gene uncertain. This CDR3 has 13 residues. CDR1 and CDR2 (germline): MNHEY, SMNVEV (reference sequence). V was pared by 6 bases and J by 2 bases, with 11 bases between. The chain's CDR3 is CASRKVYTYEQYF. The CDR3 DNA is TGTGCCAGCAGAAAAGTGTACACCTACGAGCAGTACTTC.

Regarding this clonotype: The CDR3 ends on some other residue instead of the conserved phenylalanine or tryptophan, so this is likely a read error. The chain is built from TRBV20-1 and TRBJ2-3; 7 bases are a match to TRBD2. The V gene end was trimmed by 4 bases and the J gene end by 4 bases; junction bases not matched to a gene: 14. CDR1 is DFQATT, CDR2 SNEGSKA, per germline (reference sequence). This CDR3 region has 16 residues. The chain's CDR3 is CSATTWEGEHADTQYL. The CDR3 DNA reads as TGCAGTGCTACAACCTGGGAGGGCGAACATGCAGATACGCAGTATTTG.

This chain joins TRBV6-5 and TRBJ1-5, with 7 nucleotides matching TRBD1. Germline lookup yields CDR1 MNHEY and CDR2 SVGAGI. Losses at the gene ends were 5 bases for V and 5 bases for J; bases not matched to a gene: 6. This CDR3 is 14 amino acids long. The CDR3 nucleotides are TGTGCCAGCAGTGACAACAGGGGCTATCAGCCCCAGCATTTT. This sequence encodes CASSDNRGYQPQHF.

This chain joins TRBV6-5 and TRBJ1-2; D call uncertain. Germline values: CDR1 MNHEY, CDR2 SVGAGI. Between the trimmed V and J ends, which lost 8 bases and 4 bases, there was a span of 14 bases. The CDR3 loop spans 13 amino acids. CDR3 nucleotides: TGTGCCAGCGGTACCCCAGAAATCTATGGCTACACCTTC. It codes for CASGTPEIYGYTF.

This clonotype occurred once. The J gene is TRBJ2-1, the V gene TRBV29-1, with TRBD2 identical over 10 bases. The trim removed 6 bases at V and 9 bases at J, leaving 14 bases unmatched. CDR3 length equals 15 residues. Germline assignment: CDR1 SQVTM and CDR2 ANQGSEA. For the CDR3, the DNA is TGCAGCGTCGGGAGCAGGCTAGCGGGAGAGCCTGAGCAGTTCTTC. Encoded protein: CSVGSRLAGEPEQFF.

The rearrangement links TRBV7-2 to TRBJ2-1; 11 nucleotides match TRBD1. There are 17 residues in the CDR3. Germline V CDR1 and CDR2: SGHTA, FQGNSA. V dropped 3 bases and J dropped 7; count of bases not matched to a gene: 11. CDR3 residues: CASSLRLTGTGGNEQFF. In nucleotides, the CDR3 is TGTGCCAGCAGCTTGCGTCTTACCGGGACAGGGGGGAATGAGCAGTTCTTC.

The chain uses TRBV20-1 and TRBJ2-7, with D possibly TRBD1 on 5 matching bases. The CDR3 length is 15 residues. Trimming cost V 0 bases and J 0 bases, with 12 bases left between them. In germline, CDR1 is DFQATT, CDR2 SNEGSKA (reference sequence). The CDR3 region has the DNA TGCAGTGCTAGAGATGGGCAGGGAAGCTCCTACGAGCAGTACTTC. Translation gives CSARDGQGSSYEQYF.

This chain uses TRBV20-1 with TRBJ2-1, with 10 bases fitting TRBD2. Germline assignment: CDR1 DFQATT and CDR2 SNEGSKA (reference sequence). V shed 7 bases and J 4 bases; nucleotides not matched to a gene: 10. The CDR3 loop spans 15 amino acids. The CDR3 DNA reads TGCAGTGTGAGAAAGCGGGGGGGCGTGTACAATGAGCAGTTCTTC. Translated: CSVRKRGGVYNEQFF.

The rearrangement links TRBV2 to TRBJ2-1; the D gene could be TRBD1 or TRBD2 (6 bases each). V gave up 3 bases and J gave up 7 bases, with 13 bases separating them. This CDR3 is 14 amino acids long. The germline gives CDR1 SNHLY, CDR2 FYNNEI. The CDR3: CASSDTGRWNEQFF. Here the CDR3 DNA reads TGTGCCAGCAGTGACACAGGGAGGTGGAATGAGCAGTTCTTC.

V and J are TRBV7-9 and TRBJ2-1; 8 bases map to TRBD2. Per germline, CDR1 SEHNR and CDR2 FQNEAQ (reference sequence). The CDR3 has 15 residues. The J segment lost 3 bases and the V segment lost 5 bases, leaving 6 bases of the junction unmatched. As DNA, the CDR3 is TGTGCCAGCAGCGACAGCGGGAGATTCTACAATGAGCAGTTCTTC. Its protein is CASSDSGRFYNEQFF.